The entry below gives a single T cell receptor beta chain sequence along with its context. Clones were sequenced by immunoSEQ multiplex PCR, and TCRdb holds only the in-frame ones, with some missing. The sample yields around 37,000 clones, 88% seen once. The data originate from a study of T cell changes during pregnancy in multiple sclerosis. This CDR3 comprises 14 residues. V lost 7 bases and J 4 bases, leaving 14 bases between the germline ends. Germline V CDR1 and CDR2: LNHNV, YYDKDF (reference sequence). The source is a female donor with multiple sclerosis, enrolled in a pregnancy study. The chain couples TRBV15 to TRBJ2-1; D is possibly TRBD2 (6 bases). The input for sequencing was CD8+ T cells from peripheral blood mononuclear cells, taken in the third trimester of pregnancy. CDR3: CATTGPAGYNEQFF. The CDR3 nucleotides are TGTGCCACCACTGGCCCGGCGGGATACAATGAGCAGTTCTTC.